This T cell receptor beta chain was obtained from a study of radiation and T cells in renal cell carcinoma. Findings and caveats of the study: Tumor samples were small regions of 0.9 to 1 g.

Treatment here: treatment-naive control, cytoreductive nephrectomy. V dropped 6 bases and J dropped 1 base, with 22 bases sitting between them. The CDR3 totals 17 residues. Germline V gives CDR1 SQVTM, CDR2 ANQGSEA. Repertoires were generated with immunoSEQ multiplex PCR, while TCRdb's copy carries only in-frame clones and drops some. This sample has tens of thousands of clones, with 55% to 70% found just once. As for this clone: Its antigen is unidentified.

The rearrangement joins TRBV29-1 to TRBJ1-3, with D possibly matching TRBD1 (6 bases). The material sequenced was tumor tissue, taken from a patient whose treatment was nephrectomy without radiotherapy. This receptor was taken from a man between 35 and 55 years old with renal cell carcinoma. CDR3 nucleotides: TGCAGCGTCCAGAGGGGGTCCCGGGGAGGGTCTGGAAACACCATATATTTT. It codes for CSVQRGSRGGSGNTIYF.